The entry below describes one T cell receptor beta chain. This entry comes from a study of blood T cell repertoires in COVID-19. Study as a whole: The samples span acute and convalescent COVID-19 from the United States, Italy and Spain. The analysed material was cDNA or gDNA that came from T cells, B-cell-depleted T cells, or PBMCs.

This CDR3 is built from 16 residues. CDR1 is KGHSH, CDR2 LQKENI, per germline. Losses at the gene ends were 2 bases for V and 5 bases for J; bases not matched to a gene: 8. As handled by the study authors: Reference gene primer amplification in the assay estimated nucleated cell counts. Assay: immunoSEQ multiplex PCR; the TCRdb copy retains only in-frame clones and omits some. D and trimming were read from the DNA, whereas the V and J calls and clone size are those reported in that table. The data hold 150,000 to 200,000 clones, with about 93% observed a single time. The genes are TRBV18 and TRBJ2-2; 7 nucleotides match TRBD1. The source of this sequence is a man between 45 and 60 years old with acute or convalescent COVID-19. Sequenced: peripheral blood. Here the CDR3 reads CASSPLETGSTGELFF. DNA for the CDR3: TGTGCCAGCTCACCATTGGAGACAGGGTCGACCGGGGAGCTGTTTTTT.